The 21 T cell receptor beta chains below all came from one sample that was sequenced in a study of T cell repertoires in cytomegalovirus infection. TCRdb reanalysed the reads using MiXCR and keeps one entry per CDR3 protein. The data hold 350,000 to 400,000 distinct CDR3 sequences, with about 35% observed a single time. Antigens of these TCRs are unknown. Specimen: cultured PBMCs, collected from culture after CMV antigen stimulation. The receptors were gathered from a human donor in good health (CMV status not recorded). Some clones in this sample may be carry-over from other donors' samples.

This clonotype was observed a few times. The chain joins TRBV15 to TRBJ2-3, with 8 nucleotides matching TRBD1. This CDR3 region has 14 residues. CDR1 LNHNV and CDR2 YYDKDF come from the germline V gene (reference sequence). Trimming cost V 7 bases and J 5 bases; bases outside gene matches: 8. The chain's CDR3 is CATMRTGTLDTQYF. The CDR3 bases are TGTGCCACCATGCGGACAGGGACGTTAGATACGCAGTATTTT.

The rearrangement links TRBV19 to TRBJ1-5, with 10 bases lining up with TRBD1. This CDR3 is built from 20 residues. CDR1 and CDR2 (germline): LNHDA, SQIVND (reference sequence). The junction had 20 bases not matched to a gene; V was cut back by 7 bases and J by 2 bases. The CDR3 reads CASTLFWSRTGGRGNQPQHF. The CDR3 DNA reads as TGTGCCAGTACTCTGTTTTGGTCCCGGACAGGGGGACGGGGCAATCAGCCCCAGCATTTT.

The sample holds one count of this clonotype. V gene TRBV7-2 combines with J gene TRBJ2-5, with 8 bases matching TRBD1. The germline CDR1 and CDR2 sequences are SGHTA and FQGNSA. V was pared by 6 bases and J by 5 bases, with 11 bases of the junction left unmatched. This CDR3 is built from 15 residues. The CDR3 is CASSRRTGSGETQYF. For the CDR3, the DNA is TGTGCCAGCAGTCGAAGGACAGGGTCGGGGGAGACCCAGTACTTC.

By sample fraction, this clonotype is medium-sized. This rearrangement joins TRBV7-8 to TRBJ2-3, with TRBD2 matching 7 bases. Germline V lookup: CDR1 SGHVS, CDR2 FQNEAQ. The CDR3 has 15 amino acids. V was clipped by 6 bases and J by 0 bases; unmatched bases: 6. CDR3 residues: CASRPTSDSTDTQYF. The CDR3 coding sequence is TGTGCCAGCAGACCAACTAGCGATAGCACAGATACGCAGTATTTT.

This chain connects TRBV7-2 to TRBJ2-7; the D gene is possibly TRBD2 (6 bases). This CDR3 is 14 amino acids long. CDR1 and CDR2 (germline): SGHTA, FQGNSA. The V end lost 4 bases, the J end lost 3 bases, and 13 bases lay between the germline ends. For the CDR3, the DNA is TGTGCCAGCAGCTACGCGGGACTCAACTACGAGCAGTACTTC. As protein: CASSYAGLNYEQYF.

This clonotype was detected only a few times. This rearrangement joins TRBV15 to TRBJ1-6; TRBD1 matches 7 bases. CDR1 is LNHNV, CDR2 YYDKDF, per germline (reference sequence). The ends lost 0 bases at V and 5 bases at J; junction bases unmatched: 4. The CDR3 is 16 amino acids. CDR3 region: CATSRDLGTDNSPLHF. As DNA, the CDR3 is TGTGCCACCAGCAGAGATCTAGGGACAGATAATTCACCCCTCCACTTT.

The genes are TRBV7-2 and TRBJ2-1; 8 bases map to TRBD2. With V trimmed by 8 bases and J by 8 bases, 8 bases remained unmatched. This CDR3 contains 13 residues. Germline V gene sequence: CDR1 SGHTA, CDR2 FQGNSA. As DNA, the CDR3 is TGTGCCAGCGAATCCAGCGGGAGTTATGAGCAGTTCTTC. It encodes CASESSGSYEQFF.

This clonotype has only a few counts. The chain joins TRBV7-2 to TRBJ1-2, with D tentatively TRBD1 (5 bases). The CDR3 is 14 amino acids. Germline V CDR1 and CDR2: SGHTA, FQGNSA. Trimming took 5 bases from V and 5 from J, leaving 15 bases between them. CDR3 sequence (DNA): TGTGCCAGCAGCAGGGACCTTGACGGTTATGGCTACACCTTC. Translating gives CASSRDLDGYGYTF.

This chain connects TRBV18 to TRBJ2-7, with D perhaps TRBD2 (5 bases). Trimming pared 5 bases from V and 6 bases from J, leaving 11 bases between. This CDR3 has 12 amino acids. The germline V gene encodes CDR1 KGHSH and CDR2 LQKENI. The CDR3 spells CASSAVAREQYF. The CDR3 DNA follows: TGTGCCAGCTCAGCGGTAGCGCGCGAGCAGTACTTC.

The CDR3 DNA sequence: TGTGCCAGCAGTTTTCTGGGGGCTCGGGGGGATCAGCCCCAGCATTTT. Its protein product is CASSFLGARGDQPQHF. The chain recombines TRBV12-3 or TRBV12-4 with TRBJ1-5, with D possibly TRBD1 on 6 matching bases. This CDR3 comprises 16 residues. Between the trimmed V and J ends, which lost 3 bases and 5 bases, there was a span of 17 bases.

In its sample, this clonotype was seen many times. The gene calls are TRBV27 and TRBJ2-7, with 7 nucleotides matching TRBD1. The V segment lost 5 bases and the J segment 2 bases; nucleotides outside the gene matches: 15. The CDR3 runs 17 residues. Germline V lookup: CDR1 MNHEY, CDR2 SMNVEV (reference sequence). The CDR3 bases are TGTGCCAGCAGTCTAACTCGCCGGGACAGCCTAGCCTACGAGCAGTACGTC. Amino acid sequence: CASSLTRRDSLAYEQYV.

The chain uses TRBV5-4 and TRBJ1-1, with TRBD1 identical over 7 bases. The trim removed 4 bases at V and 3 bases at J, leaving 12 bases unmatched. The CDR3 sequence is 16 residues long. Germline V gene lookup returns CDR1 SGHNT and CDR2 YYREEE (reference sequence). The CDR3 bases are TGTGCCAGCAGCCCGCAATCCGGACAGGTGGACACTGAAGCTTTCTTT. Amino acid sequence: CASSPQSGQVDTEAFF.

This CDR3 is CASSKPDTDTQYF. The CDR3 nucleotides are TGTGCCAGCAGCAAACCGGACACAGATACGCAGTATTTT. The rearrangement links TRBV5-4 to TRBJ2-3; D gene ambiguous. Germline V gene data show CDR1 as SGHNT and CDR2 as YYREEE (reference sequence). V lost 4 bases and J 2 bases, leaving 8 bases between the germline ends. The CDR3 spans 13 residues.

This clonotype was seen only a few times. The CDR3 nucleotides read TGTGCCAGTAGTATCGACCTCCCAGTGGGCGAGCAGTACTTC. Its protein product is CASSIDLPVGEQYF. The chain combines TRBV19 with TRBJ2-7; D is uncertain. V lost 3 bases and J lost 6, with 15 bases in between. The germline CDR1 and CDR2 sequences are LNHDA and SQIVND (reference sequence). This CDR3 comprises 14 residues.

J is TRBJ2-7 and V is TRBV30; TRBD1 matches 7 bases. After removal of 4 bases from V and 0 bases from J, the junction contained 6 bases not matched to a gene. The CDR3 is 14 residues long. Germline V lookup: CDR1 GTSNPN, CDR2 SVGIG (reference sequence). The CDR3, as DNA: TGTGCCTGGACCGGGACAGCTTACTCCTACGAGCAGTACTTC. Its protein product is CAWTGTAYSYEQYF.

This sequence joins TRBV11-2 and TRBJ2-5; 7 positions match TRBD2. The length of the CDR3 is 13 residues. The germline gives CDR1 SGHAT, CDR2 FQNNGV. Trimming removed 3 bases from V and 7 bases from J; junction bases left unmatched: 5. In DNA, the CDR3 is TGTGCCAGCAGCTTCGCGGGAGAGGCGACCCAGTACTTC. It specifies CASSFAGEATQYF.

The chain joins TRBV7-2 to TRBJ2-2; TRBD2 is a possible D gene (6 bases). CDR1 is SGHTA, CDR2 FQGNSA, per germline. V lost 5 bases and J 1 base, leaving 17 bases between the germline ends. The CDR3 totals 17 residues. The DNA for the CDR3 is TGTGCCAGCAGCCCCGGGCCGGGACTGATGAACACCGGGGAGCTGTTTTTT. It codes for CASSPGPGLMNTGELFF.

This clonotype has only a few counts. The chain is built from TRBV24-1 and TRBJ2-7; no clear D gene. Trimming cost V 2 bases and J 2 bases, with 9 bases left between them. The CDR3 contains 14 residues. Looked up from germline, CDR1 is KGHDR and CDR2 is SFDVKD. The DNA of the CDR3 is TGTGCCACCAGTGATTACGACTCTCCCTACGAGCAGTACTTC. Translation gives CATSDYDSPYEQYF.

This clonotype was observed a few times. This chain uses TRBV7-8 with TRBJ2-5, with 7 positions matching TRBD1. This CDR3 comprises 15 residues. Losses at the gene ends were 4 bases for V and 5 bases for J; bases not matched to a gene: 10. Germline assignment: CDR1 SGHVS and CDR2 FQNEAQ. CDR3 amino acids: CASSSVVGTAETQYF. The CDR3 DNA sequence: TGTGCCAGCAGCTCGGTGGTCGGGACAGCGGAGACCCAGTACTTC.

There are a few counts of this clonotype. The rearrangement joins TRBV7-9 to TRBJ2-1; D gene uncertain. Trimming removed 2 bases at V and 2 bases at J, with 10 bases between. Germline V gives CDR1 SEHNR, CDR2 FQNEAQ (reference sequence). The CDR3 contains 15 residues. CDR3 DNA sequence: TGTGCCAGCAGCTTAAGGGCAGACCCCTACAATGAGCAGTTCTTC. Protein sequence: CASSLRADPYNEQFF.

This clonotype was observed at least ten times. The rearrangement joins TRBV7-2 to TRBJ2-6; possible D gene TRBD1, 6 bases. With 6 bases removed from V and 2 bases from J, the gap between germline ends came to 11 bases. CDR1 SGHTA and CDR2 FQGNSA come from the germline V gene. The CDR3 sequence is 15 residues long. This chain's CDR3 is CASRLHRAGANVLTF. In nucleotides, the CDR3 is TGTGCCAGCAGGCTTCACAGGGCTGGGGCCAACGTCCTGACTTTC.